A selection of T cell receptor beta chains follows, all from one sample in a study of T cell changes during pregnancy in multiple sclerosis. Here immunoSEQ multiplex PCR was the method, and the copy in TCRdb shows in-frame clones only, minus some. The sample lists around 80,000 clones, 90% to 95% seen once, with less than 3% in the top ten. Sample: peripheral blood, taken before pregnancy. The receptors here all came from a female donor with multiple sclerosis, enrolled in a pregnancy study. Both conserved end residues are part of each CDR3. Fields, in order: V gene, D gene, CDR3 length, J gene, clone size, CDR3 DNA, CDR3 protein. The D gene is left open where the match is weak. Clone size is stated in some rows and not others, as once, few, many or a class when expanded.

V gene: TRBV5-6; D gene: -; CDR3 length: 16; J gene: TRBJ1-3; clone size: -; CDR3 DNA: TGTGCCAGCAGTAAACAGGCCGTCTTGGCGGGAAACACCATATATTTT; CDR3 protein: CASSKQAVLAGNTIYF
V gene: TRBV2; D gene: -; CDR3 length: 14; J gene: TRBJ2-2; clone size: -; CDR3 DNA: TGTGCCAGCAGCGGCGGAGCGAACACCGGGGAGCTGTTTTTT; CDR3 protein: CASSGGANTGELFF
V gene: TRBV15; D gene: TRBD2; CDR3 length: 16; J gene: TRBJ2-7; clone size: -; CDR3 DNA: TGTGCCACCAGTACGGGACTAGCGGGAGGGCCCTACGAGCAGTACTTC; CDR3 protein: CATSTGLAGGPYEQYF
V gene: TRBV10-3; D gene: -; CDR3 length: 12; J gene: TRBJ2-1; clone size: -; CDR3 DNA: TGTGCCATCAGTGATCAGGGGAATGAGCAGTTCTTC; CDR3 protein: CAISDQGNEQFF
V gene: TRBV9; D gene: TRBD2; CDR3 length: 15; J gene: TRBJ2-3; clone size: once; CDR3 DNA: TGTGCCAGCAGCGTAGGACTAGCGGTCACAGATACGCAGTATTTT; CDR3 protein: CASSVGLAVTDTQYF
V gene: TRBV6-6; D gene: -; CDR3 length: 16; J gene: TRBJ1-5; clone size: once; CDR3 DNA: TGTGCCAGCAGTTACGGGCGGCGACAGGAACCTCAGCCCCAGCATTTT; CDR3 protein: CASSYGRRQEPQPQHF
V gene: TRBV7-8; D gene: -; CDR3 length: 14; J gene: TRBJ2-5; clone size: -; CDR3 DNA: TGTGCCAGCACCCAGAGGGCTATCCAAGAGACCCAGTACTTC; CDR3 protein: CASTQRAIQETQYF
V gene: TRBV19; D gene: -; CDR3 length: 14; J gene: TRBJ2-2; clone size: -; CDR3 DNA: TGTGCCAGTAGTATCTCTACGAACACCGGGGAGCTGTTTTTT; CDR3 protein: CASSISTNTGELFF
V gene: TRBV27; D gene: -; CDR3 length: 10; J gene: TRBJ2-7; clone size: -; CDR3 DNA: TGTGCCAGCGGGGCTCTCGAGCAGTACTTC; CDR3 protein: CASGALEQYF
V gene: TRBV5-1; D gene: TRBD1; CDR3 length: 16; J gene: TRBJ2-1; clone size: -; CDR3 DNA: TGCGCCAGCAGCTTTGGGGGACAGATACTGAACAATGAGCAGTTCTTC; CDR3 protein: CASSFGGQILNNEQFF
V gene: TRBV29-1; D gene: TRBD2; CDR3 length: 12; J gene: TRBJ2-7; clone size: -; CDR3 DNA: TGCAGCGTTGAAAGCGGGGTCTACGAGCAGTACTTC; CDR3 protein: CSVESGVYEQYF
V gene: TRBV15; D gene: -; CDR3 length: 16; J gene: TRBJ2-2; clone size: -; CDR3 DNA: TGTGCCACCAGCAGAGATTGGGGGCGCGCCACCGGGGAGCTGTTTTTT; CDR3 protein: CATSRDWGRATGELFF
V gene: TRBV30; D gene: TRBD2; CDR3 length: 12; J gene: TRBJ2-7; clone size: -; CDR3 DNA: TGTGCCTTTGGGACTAGCTCTTACGAGCAGTACTTC; CDR3 protein: CAFGTSSYEQYF
V gene: TRBV19; D gene: TRBD1; CDR3 length: 16; J gene: TRBJ2-7; clone size: -; CDR3 DNA: TGTGCCAGTAGTACCGCCGGGACAGGGGTGGCCTACGAGCAGTACTTC; CDR3 protein: CASSTAGTGVAYEQYF
V gene: TRBV2; D gene: TRBD1; CDR3 length: 14; J gene: TRBJ1-2; clone size: -; CDR3 DNA: TGTGCCAGCAGTGAGGACAGGGTAACCTATGGCTACACCTTC; CDR3 protein: CASSEDRVTYGYTF
V gene: TRBV19; D gene: -; CDR3 length: 13; J gene: TRBJ2-3; clone size: -; CDR3 DNA: TGTGCCAGTAGCGGGGGAATCACAGATACGCAGTATTTT; CDR3 protein: CASSGGITDTQYF
V gene: TRBV19; D gene: -; CDR3 length: 13; J gene: TRBJ2-7; clone size: once; CDR3 DNA: TGTGCCAGTAGCCAGACAGGCAGCTACGAGCAGTACTTC; CDR3 protein: CASSQTGSYEQYF
V gene: TRBV15; D gene: TRBD1; CDR3 length: 15; J gene: TRBJ2-5; clone size: -; CDR3 DNA: TGTGCCACTAAGTTGGGACAGGTAATCCAAGAGACCCAGTACTTC; CDR3 protein: CATKLGQVIQETQYF
V gene: TRBV2; D gene: -; CDR3 length: 16; J gene: TRBJ2-1; clone size: -; CDR3 DNA: TGTGCCAGCAGTCCTATTCGAGCGGGCGTCTACAATGAGCAGTTCTTC; CDR3 protein: CASSPIRAGVYNEQFF
V gene: TRBV6-5; D gene: TRBD1; CDR3 length: 16; J gene: TRBJ2-7; clone size: once; CDR3 DNA: TGTGCCAGCAGTTACCTAAGACCGGGACAGGGTGGCGAGCAGTACTTC; CDR3 protein: CASSYLRPGQGGEQYF